The TCR beta chain under discussion was sequenced for a study of OX40 agonist ivuxolimab in advanced cancers. Study as a whole: Participants, 80% to 90% male, averaged roughly 59 years of age, ranging from about 20 to 79. Study conclusions and caveats: The authors also found low normalized T-cell clonal expansion in some nonresponders.

Using immunoSEQ multiplex PCR, the repertoire was profiled, and TCRdb retains in-frame clones only, with some absent. The repertoire consists of approximately 92,000 clones, with around 95% occurring once and the leading ten covering around 2%. The CDR3 covers 14 residues. The V end lost 1 base, the J end lost 3 bases, and 9 bases lay between the germline ends. CDR1 and CDR2 from the germline V gene are SGHVS and FQNEAQ. On this clone itself: Its antigen remains unidentified.

The TCR sequence derives from an adult with an advanced solid tumor such as melanoma, head and neck, liver or kidney cancer. This chain connects TRBV7-8 to TRBJ1-1; D ambiguous. The specimen comprised CD4+ or CD8+ T cells sorted from blood, sampled in a trial of the OX40 agonist ivuxolimab. DNA for the CDR3: TGTGCCAGCAGCTTAGAGTTGGGTGACACTGAAGCTTTCTTT. Its protein is CASSLELGDTEAFF.